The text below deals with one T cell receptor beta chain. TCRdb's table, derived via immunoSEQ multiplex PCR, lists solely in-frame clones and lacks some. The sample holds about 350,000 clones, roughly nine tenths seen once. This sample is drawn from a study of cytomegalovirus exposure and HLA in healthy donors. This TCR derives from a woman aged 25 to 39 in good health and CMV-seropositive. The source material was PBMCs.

The CDR3 nucleotides read TGCAGCGTTGAAGGCGACAGAAGTACCGGGGAGCTGTTTTTT. Its translation: CSVEGDRSTGELFF. The rearrangement joins TRBV29-1 to TRBJ2-2; D possibly corresponds to TRBD1 (5 bases). Germline V gene sequence: CDR1 SQVTM, CDR2 ANQGSEA. The CDR3 runs to 14 residues. The V and J ends lost 1 base and 5 bases respectively, with 11 bases between them.